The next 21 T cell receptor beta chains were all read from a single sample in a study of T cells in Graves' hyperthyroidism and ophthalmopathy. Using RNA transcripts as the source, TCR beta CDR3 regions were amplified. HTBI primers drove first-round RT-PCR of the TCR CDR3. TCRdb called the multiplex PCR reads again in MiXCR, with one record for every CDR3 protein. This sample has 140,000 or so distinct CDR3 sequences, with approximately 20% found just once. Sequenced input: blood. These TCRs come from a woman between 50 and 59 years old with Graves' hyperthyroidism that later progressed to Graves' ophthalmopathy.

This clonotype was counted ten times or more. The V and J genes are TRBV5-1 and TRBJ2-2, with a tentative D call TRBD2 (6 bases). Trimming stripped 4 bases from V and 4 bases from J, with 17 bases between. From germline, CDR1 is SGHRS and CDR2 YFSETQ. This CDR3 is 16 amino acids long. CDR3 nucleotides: TGCGCCAGCAGCGCGCAATCTACTAGCAGCACCGGGGAGCTGTTTTTT. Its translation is CASSAQSTSSTGELFF.

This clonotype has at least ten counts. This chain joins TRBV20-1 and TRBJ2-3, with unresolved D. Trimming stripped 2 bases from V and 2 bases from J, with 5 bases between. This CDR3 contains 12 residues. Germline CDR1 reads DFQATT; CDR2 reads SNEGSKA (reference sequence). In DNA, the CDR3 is TGCAGTGCTAGACCTCTCACAGATACGCAGTATTTT. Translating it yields CSARPLTDTQYF.

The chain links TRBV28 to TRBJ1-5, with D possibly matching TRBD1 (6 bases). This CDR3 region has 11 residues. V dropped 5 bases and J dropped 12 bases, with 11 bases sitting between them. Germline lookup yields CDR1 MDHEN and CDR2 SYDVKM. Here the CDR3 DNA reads TGTGCCAGCAGTATCAGGGGAGGCCAGCATTTT. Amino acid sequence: CASSIRGGQHF.

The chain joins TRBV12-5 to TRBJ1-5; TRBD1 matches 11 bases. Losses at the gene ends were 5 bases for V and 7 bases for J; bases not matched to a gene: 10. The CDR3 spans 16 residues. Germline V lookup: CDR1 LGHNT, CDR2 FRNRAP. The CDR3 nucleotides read TGTGCTAGTGGTCGCACAGGACAGGGGGCCTTACAGCCCCAGCATTTT. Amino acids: CASGRTGQGALQPQHF. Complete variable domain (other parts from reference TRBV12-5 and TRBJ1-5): DARVTQTPRHKVTEMGQEVTMRCQPILGHNTVFWYRQTMMQGLELLAYFRNRAPLDDSGMPKDRFSAEMPDATLATLKIQPSEPRDSAVYFCASGRTGQGALQPQHFGDGTRLSIL.

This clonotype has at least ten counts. CDR3 sequence reads: CSASRGTGSGNYGYTF. The CDR3 nucleotides are TGCAGTGCCAGCAGGGGGACAGGCTCGGGAAACTATGGCTACACCTTC. V and J are TRBV20-1 and TRBJ1-2; TRBD1 matches at 8 bases. Per the germline V gene, CDR1 is DFQATT and CDR2 is SNEGSKA (reference sequence). Trimming at V came to 6 bases and at J to 2 bases, leaving 14 bases not matched to a gene. The CDR3 loop spans 16 amino acids.

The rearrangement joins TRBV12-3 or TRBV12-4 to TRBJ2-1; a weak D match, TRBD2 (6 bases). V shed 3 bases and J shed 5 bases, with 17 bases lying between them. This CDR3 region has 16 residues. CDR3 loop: CASSLGLAKLNNEQFF. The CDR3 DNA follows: TGTGCCAGCAGTTTGGGGCTAGCGAAGCTAAACAATGAGCAGTTCTTC.

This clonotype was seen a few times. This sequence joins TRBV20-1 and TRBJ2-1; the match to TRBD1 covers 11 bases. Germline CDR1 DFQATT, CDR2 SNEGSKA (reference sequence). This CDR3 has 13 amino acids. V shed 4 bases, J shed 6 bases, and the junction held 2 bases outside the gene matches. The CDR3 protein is CSAKGQGVNEQFF. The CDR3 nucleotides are TGCAGTGCTAAGGGACAGGGGGTCAATGAGCAGTTCTTC.

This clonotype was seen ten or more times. The DNA for the CDR3 is TGCGCCAGCGGTCTAGCGGGAGGGGGTCAGAATGAGCAGTTCTTC. Amino acid sequence: CASGLAGGGQNEQFF. The V call is TRBV10-1, the J call TRBJ2-1; 12 bases map to TRBD2. This CDR3 spans 15 amino acids. Trimming cost V 8 bases and J 7 bases; bases outside gene matches: 9. Germline values: CDR1 WNHNN, CDR2 SYGVQD (reference sequence).

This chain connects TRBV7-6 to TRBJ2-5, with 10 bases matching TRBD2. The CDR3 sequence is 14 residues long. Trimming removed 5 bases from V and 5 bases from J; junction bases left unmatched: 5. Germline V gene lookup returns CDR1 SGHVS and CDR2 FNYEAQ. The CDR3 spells CASSPPLAGETQYF. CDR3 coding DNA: TGTGCCAGCAGCCCGCCACTAGCGGGGGAGACCCAGTACTTC.

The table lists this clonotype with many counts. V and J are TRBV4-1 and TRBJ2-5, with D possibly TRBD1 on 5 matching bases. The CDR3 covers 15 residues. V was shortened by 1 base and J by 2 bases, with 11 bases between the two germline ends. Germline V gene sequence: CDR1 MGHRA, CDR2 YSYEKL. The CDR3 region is CASSQVQGGQETQYF. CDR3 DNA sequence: TGCGCCAGCAGCCAAGTGCAGGGTGGACAAGAGACCCAGTACTTC.

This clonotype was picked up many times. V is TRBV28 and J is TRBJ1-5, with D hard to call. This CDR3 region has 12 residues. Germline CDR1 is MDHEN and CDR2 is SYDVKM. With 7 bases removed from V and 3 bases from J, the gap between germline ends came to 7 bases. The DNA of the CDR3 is TGTGCCAGCATAGGGATCAATCAGCCCCAGCATTTT. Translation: CASIGINQPQHF.

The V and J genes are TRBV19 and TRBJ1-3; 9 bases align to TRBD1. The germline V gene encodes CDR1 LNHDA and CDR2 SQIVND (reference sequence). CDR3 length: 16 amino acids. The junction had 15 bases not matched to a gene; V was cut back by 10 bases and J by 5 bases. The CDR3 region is CATPNGDRAVRNTIYF. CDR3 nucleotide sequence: TGTGCCACACCAAACGGGGACAGGGCGGTAAGAAACACCATATATTTT.

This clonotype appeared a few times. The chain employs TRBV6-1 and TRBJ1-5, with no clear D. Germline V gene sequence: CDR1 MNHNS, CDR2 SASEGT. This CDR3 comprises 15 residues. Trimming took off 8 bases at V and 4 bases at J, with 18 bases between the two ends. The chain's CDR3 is CASSPRGKGNQPQHF. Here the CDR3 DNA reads TGTGCCAGCTCCCCCCGGGGTAAGGGAAATCAGCCCCAGCATTTT.

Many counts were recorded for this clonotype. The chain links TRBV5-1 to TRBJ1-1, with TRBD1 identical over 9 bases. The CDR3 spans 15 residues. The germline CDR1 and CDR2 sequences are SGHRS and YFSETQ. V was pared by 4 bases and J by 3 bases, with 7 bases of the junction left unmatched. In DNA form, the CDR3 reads TGCGCCAGCAGCGTGGGACAGGGAGAATACACTGAAGCTTTCTTT. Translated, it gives CASSVGQGEYTEAFF.

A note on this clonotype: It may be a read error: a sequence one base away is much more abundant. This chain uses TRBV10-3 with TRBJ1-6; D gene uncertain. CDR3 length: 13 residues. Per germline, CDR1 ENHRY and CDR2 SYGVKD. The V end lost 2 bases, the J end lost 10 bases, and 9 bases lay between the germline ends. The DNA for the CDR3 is TGTGCCATCAGTGAGGAGTGTTACTCACCCCTCCACTTT. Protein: CAISEECYSPLHF.

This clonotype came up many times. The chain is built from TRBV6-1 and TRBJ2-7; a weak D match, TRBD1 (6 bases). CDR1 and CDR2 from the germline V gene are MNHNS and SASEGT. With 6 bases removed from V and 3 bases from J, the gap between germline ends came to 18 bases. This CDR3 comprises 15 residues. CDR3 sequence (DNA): TGTGCCAGCAGCAAAACAAGTGGACAGTACTACGAGCAGTACTTC. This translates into CASSKTSGQYYEQYF.

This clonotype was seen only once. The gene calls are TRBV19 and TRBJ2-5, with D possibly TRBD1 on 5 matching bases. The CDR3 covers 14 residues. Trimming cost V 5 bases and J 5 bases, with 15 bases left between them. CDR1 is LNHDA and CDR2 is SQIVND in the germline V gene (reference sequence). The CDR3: CASSPGRGTETQYF. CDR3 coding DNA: TGTGCCAGTAGTCCAGGAAGGGGAACGGAGACCCAGTACTTC. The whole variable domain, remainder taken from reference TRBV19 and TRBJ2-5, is DGGITQSPKYLFRKEGQNVTLSCEQNLNHDAMYWYRQDPGQGLRLIYYSQIVNDFQKGDIAEGYSVSREKKESFPLTVTSAQKNPTAFYLCASSPGRGTETQYFGPGTRLLVL.

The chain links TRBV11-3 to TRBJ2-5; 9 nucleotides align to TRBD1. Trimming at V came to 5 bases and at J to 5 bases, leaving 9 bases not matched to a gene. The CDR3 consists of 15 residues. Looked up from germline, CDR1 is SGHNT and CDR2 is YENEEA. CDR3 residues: CASSQRTGASETQYF. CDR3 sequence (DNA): TGTGCCAGCAGCCAGAGGACAGGGGCAAGCGAGACCCAGTACTTC. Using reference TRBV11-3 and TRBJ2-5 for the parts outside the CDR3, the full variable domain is EAGVVQSPRYKIIEKKQPVAFWCNPISGHNTLYWYLQNLGQGPELLIRYENEEAVDDSQLPKDRFSAERLKGVDSTLKIQPAELGDSAVYLCASSQRTGASETQYFGPGTRLLVL.

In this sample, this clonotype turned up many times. The CDR3 bases are TGTGCCAGCAGCCAAGGGTGGGGTAGGACTGAAGCTTTCTTT. Amino acids: CASSQGWGRTEAFF. The chain has TRBV11-2 and TRBJ1-1; D is undetermined. Trimming removed 5 bases from V and 5 bases from J, with 15 bases in between. From germline, CDR1 is SGHAT and CDR2 FQNNGV. The CDR3 contains 14 residues.

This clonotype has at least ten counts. The CDR3, as DNA: TGTGCCAGCAGCGCCCACAGGGGGGGGTACAATGAGCAGTTCTTC. Protein sequence: CASSAHRGGYNEQFF. The chain employs TRBV7-2 and TRBJ2-1; D is perhaps TRBD1 (8 bases). The length of the CDR3 is 15 residues. V lost 5 bases and J 4 bases, leaving 15 bases between the germline ends. CDR1 and CDR2 (germline): SGHTA, FQGNSA.

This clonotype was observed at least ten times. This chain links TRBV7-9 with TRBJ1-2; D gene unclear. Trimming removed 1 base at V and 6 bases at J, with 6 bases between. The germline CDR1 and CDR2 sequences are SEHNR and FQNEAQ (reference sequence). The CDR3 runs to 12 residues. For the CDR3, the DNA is TGTGCCAGCAGCTTAGTGAGACATGGCTACACCTTC. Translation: CASSLVRHGYTF.